This TCR beta chain was sequenced during a study of blood T cell repertoires in COVID-19. Looking at the study overall: Samples came from the United States, Italy and Spain, spanning acute and convalescent COVID-19. T cells, B-cell-depleted T cells, or PBMCs provided the cDNA or gDNA that served as material.

Germline values: CDR1 KGHSH, CDR2 LQKENI. The CDR3 is 16 amino acids. Trimming removed 3 bases at V and 1 base at J, with 14 bases between. Authors' processing steps: It was from reference gene primer amplification that nucleated cell counts were estimated. TCRdb's copy holds only in-frame clones and misses some; the assay was immunoSEQ multiplex PCR. The V and J calls and the clone size are those of that table, but D and trimming were determined from the DNA. The top ten hold about 13% of the sample, which has roughly 50,000 clones, over 75% seen once. This clonotype was sampled from a woman aged 60 to 75 with active COVID-19. The V and J genes are TRBV18 and TRBJ2-3, with D maybe TRBD1 (7 bases). Sequencing was performed on peripheral blood. This CDR3 is CASSPQGGLGTDTQYF. The CDR3 DNA follows: TGTGCCAGCTCACCGCAGGGGGGATTAGGCACAGATACGCAGTATTTT. Combining the CDR3 with reference TRBV18 and TRBJ2-3 gives the whole variable domain NAGVMQNPRHLVRRRGQEARLRCSPMKGHSHVYWYRQLPEEGLKFMVYLQKENIIDESGMPKERFSAEFPKEGPSILRIQQVVRGDSAAYFCASSPQGGLGTDTQYFGPGTRLTVL.